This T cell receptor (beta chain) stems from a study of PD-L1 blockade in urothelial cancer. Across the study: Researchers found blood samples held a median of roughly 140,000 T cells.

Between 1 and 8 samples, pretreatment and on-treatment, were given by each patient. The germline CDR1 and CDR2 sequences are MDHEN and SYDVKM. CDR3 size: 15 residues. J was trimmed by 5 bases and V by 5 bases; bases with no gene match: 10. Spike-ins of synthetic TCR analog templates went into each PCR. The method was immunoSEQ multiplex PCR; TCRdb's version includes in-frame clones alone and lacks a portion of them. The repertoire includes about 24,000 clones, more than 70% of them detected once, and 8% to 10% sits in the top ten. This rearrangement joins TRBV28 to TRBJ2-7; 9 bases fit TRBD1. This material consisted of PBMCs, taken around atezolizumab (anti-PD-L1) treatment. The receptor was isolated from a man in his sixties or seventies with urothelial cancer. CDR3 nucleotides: TGTGCCAGCAGTCCGCAGGGACAGGGCGGGGACGAGCAGTACTTC. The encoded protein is CASSPQGQGGDEQYF.